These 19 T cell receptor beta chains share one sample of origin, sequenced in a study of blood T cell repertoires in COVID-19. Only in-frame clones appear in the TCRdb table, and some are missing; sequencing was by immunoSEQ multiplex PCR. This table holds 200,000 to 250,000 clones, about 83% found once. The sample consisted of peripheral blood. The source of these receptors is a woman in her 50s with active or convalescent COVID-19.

CDR3: CASSLGGGVVYNEQFF. The CDR3 DNA is TGTGCCAGCAGCTTAGGCGGGGGGGTGGTCTACAATGAGCAGTTCTTC. This rearrangement joins TRBV7-2 to TRBJ2-1; 9 bases are shared with TRBD2. In germline, CDR1 is SGHTA, CDR2 FQGNSA. V lost 1 base and J lost 3; bases outside the gene matches: 4. The CDR3 sequence is 16 residues long.

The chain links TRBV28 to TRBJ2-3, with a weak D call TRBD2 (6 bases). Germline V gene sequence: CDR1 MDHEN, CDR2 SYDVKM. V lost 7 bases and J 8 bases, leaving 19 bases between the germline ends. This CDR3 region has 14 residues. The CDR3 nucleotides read TGTGCCAGCAACATTTGGAGGGATGGTGGTACGCAGTATTTT. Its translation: CASNIWRDGGTQYF.

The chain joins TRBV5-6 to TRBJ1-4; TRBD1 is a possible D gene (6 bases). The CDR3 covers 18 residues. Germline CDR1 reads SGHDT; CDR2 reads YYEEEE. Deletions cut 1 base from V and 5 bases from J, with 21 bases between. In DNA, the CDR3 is TGTGCCAGCAGCTTGCTCCGGATCAGGACAGCGATGAATGAAAAACTGTTTTTT. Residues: CASSLLRIRTAMNEKLFF.

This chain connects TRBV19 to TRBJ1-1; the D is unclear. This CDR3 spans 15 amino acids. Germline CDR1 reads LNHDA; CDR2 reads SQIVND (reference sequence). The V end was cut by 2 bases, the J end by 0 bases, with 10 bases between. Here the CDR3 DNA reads TGTGCCAGTAGTATATCCCATAACATGAACACTGAAGCTTTCTTT. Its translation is CASSISHNMNTEAFF.

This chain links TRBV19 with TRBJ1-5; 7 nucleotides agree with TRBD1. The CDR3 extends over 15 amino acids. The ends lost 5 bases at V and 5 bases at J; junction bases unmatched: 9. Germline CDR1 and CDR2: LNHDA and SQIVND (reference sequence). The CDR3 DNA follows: TGTGCCAGTAGTGCTTTGGGGGACAGTTATCAGCCCCAGCATTTT. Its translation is CASSALGDSYQPQHF.

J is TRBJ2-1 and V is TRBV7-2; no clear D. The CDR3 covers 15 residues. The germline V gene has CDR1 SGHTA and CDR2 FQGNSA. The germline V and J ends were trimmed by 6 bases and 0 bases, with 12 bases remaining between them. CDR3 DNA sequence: TGTGCCAGCAGTCTAAGCTGGAGCTCCTACAATGAGCAGTTCTTC. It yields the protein CASSLSWSSYNEQFF.

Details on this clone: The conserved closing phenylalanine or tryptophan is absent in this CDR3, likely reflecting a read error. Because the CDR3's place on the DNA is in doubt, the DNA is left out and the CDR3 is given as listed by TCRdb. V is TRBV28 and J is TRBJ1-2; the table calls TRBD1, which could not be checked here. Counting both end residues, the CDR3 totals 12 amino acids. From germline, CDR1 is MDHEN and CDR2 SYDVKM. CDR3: CASSSFSGNSQL.

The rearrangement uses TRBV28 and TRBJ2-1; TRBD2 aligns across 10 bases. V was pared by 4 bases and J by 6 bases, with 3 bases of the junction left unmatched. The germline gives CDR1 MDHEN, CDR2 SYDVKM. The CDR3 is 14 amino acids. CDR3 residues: CASSYGLAVNEQFF. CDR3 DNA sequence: TGTGCCAGCAGTTACGGACTAGCGGTCAATGAGCAGTTCTTC. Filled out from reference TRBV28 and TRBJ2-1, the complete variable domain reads DVKVTQSSRYLVKRTGEKVFLECVQDMDHENMFWYRQDPGLGLRLIYFSYDVKMKEKGDIPEGYSVSREKKERFSLILESASTNQTSMYLCASSYGLAVNEQFFGPGTRLTVL.

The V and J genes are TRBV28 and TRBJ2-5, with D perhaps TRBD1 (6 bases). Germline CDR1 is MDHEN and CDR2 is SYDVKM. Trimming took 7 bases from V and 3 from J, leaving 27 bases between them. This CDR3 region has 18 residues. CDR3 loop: CASTTSRLGTTNEETQYF. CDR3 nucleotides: TGTGCCAGCACCACCTCCCGCCTCGGGACAACCAACGAAGAGACCCAGTACTTC.

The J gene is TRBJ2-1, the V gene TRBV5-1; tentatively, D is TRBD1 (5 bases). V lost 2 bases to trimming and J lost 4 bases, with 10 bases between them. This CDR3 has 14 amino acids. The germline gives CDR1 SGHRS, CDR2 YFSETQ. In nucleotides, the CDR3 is TGCGCCAGCAGCTTACAGGTTTTTTACAATGAGCAGTTCTTC. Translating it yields CASSLQVFYNEQFF.

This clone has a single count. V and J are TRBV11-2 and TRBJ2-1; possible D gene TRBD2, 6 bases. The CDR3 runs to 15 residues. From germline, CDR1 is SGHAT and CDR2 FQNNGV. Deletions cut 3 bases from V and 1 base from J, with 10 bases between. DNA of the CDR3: TGTGCCAGCAGCTTGCCGACTAGTTCCTACAATGAGCAGTTCTTC. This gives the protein CASSLPTSSYNEQFF. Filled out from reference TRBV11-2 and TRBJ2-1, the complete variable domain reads EAGVAQSPRYKIIEKRQSVAFWCNPISGHATLYWYQQILGQGPKLLIQFQNNGVVDDSQLPKDRFSAERLKGVDSTLKIQPAKLEDSAVYLCASSLPTSSYNEQFFGPGTRLTVL.

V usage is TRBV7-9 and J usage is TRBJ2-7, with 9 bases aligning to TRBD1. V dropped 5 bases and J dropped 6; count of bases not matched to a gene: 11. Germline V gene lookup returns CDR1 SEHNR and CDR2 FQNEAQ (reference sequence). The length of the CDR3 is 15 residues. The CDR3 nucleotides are TGTGCCAGCAGCCCCGGGACAGGGTATAGATCCGAGCAGTACTTC. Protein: CASSPGTGYRSEQYF. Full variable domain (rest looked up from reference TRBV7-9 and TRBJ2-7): DTGVSQNPRHKITKRGQNVTFRCDPISEHNRLYWYRQTLGQGPEFLTYFQNEAQLEKSRLLSDRFSAERPKGSFSTLEIQRTEQGDSAMYLCASSPGTGYRSEQYFGPGTRLTVT.

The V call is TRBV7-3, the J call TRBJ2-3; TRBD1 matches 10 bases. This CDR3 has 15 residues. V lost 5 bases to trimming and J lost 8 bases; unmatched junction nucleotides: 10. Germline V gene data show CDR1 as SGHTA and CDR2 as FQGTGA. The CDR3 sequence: CASSLRDRGTGTQYF. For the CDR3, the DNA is TGTGCCAGCAGCCTCCGGGACAGGGGAACCGGTACGCAGTATTTT.

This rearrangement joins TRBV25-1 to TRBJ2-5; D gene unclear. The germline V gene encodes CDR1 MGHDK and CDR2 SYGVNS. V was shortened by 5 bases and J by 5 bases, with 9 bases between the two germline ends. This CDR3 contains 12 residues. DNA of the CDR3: TGTGCCAGCAGTCAGGTTTTCGAGACCCAGTACTTC. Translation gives CASSQVFETQYF.

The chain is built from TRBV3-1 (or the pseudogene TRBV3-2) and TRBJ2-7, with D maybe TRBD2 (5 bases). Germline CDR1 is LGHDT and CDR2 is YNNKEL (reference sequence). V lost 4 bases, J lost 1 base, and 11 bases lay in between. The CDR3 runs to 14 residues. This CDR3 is CASSPPGISYEQYF. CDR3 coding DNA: TGTGCCAGCAGCCCCCCGGGAATTTCCTACGAGCAGTACTTC.

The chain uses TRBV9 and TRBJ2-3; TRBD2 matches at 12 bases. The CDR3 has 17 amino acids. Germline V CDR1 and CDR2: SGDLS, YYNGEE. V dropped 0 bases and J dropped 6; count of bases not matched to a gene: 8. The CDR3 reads CASSVVGTSGGRDTQYF. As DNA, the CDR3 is TGTGCCAGCAGCGTAGTGGGAACTAGCGGGGGGAGGGATACGCAGTATTTT.

In DNA form, the CDR3 reads TGTGCCAGTAGTCGACAGCTTAGCAATCAGCCCCAGCATTTT. Its translation: CASSRQLSNQPQHF. The chain uses TRBV19 and TRBJ1-5; D may be TRBD1 (5 bases). The CDR3 totals 14 residues. V was clipped by 5 bases and J by 0 bases, with 8 bases between them. The V gene's germline CDR1 is LNHDA and CDR2 SQIVND (reference sequence).

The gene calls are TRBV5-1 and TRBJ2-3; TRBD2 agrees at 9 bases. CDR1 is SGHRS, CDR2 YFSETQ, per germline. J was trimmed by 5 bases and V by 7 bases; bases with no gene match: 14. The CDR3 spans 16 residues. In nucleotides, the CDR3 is TGCGCCAGCGCCCGCATGGCTAGCGGGGTTCAAGATACGCAGTATTTT. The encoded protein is CASARMASGVQDTQYF.

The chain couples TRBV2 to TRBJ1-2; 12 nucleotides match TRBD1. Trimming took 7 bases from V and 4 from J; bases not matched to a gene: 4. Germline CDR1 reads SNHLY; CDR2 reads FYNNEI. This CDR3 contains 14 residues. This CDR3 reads CASTGTGGAYGYTF. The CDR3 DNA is TGTGCCAGCACCGGGACAGGGGGCGCCTATGGCTACACCTTC.